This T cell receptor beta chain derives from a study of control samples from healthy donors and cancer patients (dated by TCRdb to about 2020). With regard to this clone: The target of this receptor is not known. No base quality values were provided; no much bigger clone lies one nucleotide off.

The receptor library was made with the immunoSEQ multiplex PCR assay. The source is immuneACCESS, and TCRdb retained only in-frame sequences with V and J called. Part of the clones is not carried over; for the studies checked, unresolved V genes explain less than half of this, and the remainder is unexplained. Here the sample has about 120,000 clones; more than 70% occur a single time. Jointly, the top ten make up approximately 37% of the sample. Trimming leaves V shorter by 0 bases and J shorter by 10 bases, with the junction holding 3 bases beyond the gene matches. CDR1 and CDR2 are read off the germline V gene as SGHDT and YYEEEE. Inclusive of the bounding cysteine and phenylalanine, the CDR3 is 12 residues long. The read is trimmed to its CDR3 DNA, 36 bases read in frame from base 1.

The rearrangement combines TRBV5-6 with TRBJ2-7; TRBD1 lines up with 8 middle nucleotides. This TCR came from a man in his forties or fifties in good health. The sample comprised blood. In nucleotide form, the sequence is TGTGCCAGCAGCTTGGACAGGGGGTCTCAGTACTTC. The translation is CASSLDRGSQYF.